The clone carrying this TCR beta chain has only a few counts. These data originate in a study of OX40 agonist ivuxolimab in advanced cancers. Study background: Ivuxolimab is an agonistic anti-OX40 (CD134) antibody, and patients were treated with it.

Libraries were prepared by immunoSEQ multiplex PCR; TCRdb keeps only in-frame clonotypes and omits some of them. Of approximately 77,000 clones detected, 75% to 90% appear once; the ten largest clones hold roughly 2.2%. Material: CD4+ or CD8+ T cells sorted from blood, obtained in a trial of the OX40 agonist ivuxolimab. The receptor was derived from an adult with an advanced solid tumor such as melanoma, head and neck, liver or kidney cancer.

CDR3 bases: TGTGCCAGCAGCTTTATGGAGCGGGAACAAAACATTCAGTACTTC. It is translated as CASSFMEREQNIQYF. The V gene is TRBV4-2, the J gene TRBJ2-4, with 7 bases identical to TRBD2. Per the germline V gene, CDR1 is LGHNA and CDR2 is YNFKEQ. With V trimmed by 5 bases and J by 5 bases, 9 bases remained unmatched. The CDR3 runs 15 residues.